These T cell receptor beta chains were read from a single sample in a study of response to subunit inactivated influenza vaccine. Each CDR3 protein is one row after TCRdb ran MiXCR on the RT-PCR reads. The data hold about 240,000 distinct CDR3 sequences, with 10% to 15% observed a single time. The specimen was non-naive T cells sorted from PBMCs, collected about 14 days before vaccination. Source of these receptors: a man in his forties or fifties who received an inactivated influenza vaccine. The CDR3 runs from the conserved cysteine through the conserved F or W. A D gene is named only where the DNA matches it firmly. Clone sizes are given selectively: once, few, many, or a class where the clone is expanded.

d_gene	v_gene	j_gene	abundance	CDR3aa	CDR3nt
TRBD2	TRBV7-2	TRBJ2-1	.	CASSLWSGTSGSNEQFF	TGTGCCAGCAGCTTATGGTCCGGGACTAGCGGGAGTAATGAGCAGTTCTTC
.	TRBV27	TRBJ2-1	many	CASRPGTYYNEQFF	TGTGCCAGCCGCCCCGGGACTTACTACAATGAGCAGTTCTTC
TRBD1	TRBV6-1	TRBJ2-2	.	CATLRQGRTGELFF	TGTGCCACTTTAAGACAGGGCCGGACCGGGGAGCTGTTTTTT
.	TRBV7-8	TRBJ2-3	.	CASSSDWGTDTQYF	TGTGCCAGCAGCTCCGACTGGGGTACAGATACGCAGTATTTT
TRBD1	TRBV6-2/TRBV6-3	TRBJ2-1	many	CASSYPPGTGAVDEQFF	TGTGCCAGCAGTTACCCCCCCGGGACAGGGGCGGTAGATGAGCAGTTCTTC
.	TRBV12-3/TRBV12-4	TRBJ1-1	many	CASSFISGRVTEAFF	TGTGCCAGCAGTTTTATCTCGGGCAGAGTCACTGAAGCTTTCTTT
.	TRBV7-8	TRBJ1-5	many	CASSQGPGGGQPQHF	TGTGCCAGCAGCCAAGGCCCGGGGGGCGGGCAGCCCCAGCATTTT
TRBD1	TRBV27	TRBJ1-2	medium-sized	CASSLARQGTAGYTF	TGTGCCAGCAGTTTGGCCAGACAGGGGACGGCTGGCTACACCTTC
.	TRBV6-1	TRBJ2-7	few	CASSIGTPDSYEQYF	TGTGCCAGCAGTATCGGGACACCGGACTCCTACGAGCAGTACTTC
TRBD1	TRBV30	TRBJ1-2	few	CAKNTGTADYGYTF	TGTGCAAAGAACACCGGGACAGCCGATTATGGCTACACCTTC
TRBD1	TRBV27	TRBJ2-1	few	CASSFRGLYNEQFF	TGTGCCAGCAGTTTCAGGGGGCTGTACAATGAGCAGTTCTTC
.	TRBV5-1	TRBJ1-4	.	CASSLALSGNEKPFF	TGCGCCAGCAGCTTGGCCCTATCAGGGAATGAAAAACCGTTTTTT
TRBD2	TRBV20-1	TRBJ2-3	few	CSARDRSASGRSTDTQYF	TGCAGTGCTAGAGATCGATCGGCTAGCGGGAGAAGCACAGATACGCAGTATTTT
.	TRBV27	TRBJ1-6	.	CASSLSSENNSPLHF	TGTGCCAGCAGTTTATCGTCTGAGAATAATTCACCCCTCCACTTT
TRBD1	TRBV12-3/TRBV12-4	TRBJ1-1	few	CASSFGDRGATEAFF	TGTGCCAGCAGTTTCGGGGACAGGGGAGCCACTGAAGCTTTCTTT
.	TRBV20-1	TRBJ1-6	many	CSASPPTGVNNSPLHF	TGCAGTGCTAGCCCCCCGACAGGCGTCAATAATTCACCCCTCCACTTT
.	TRBV20-1	TRBJ2-1	.	CSASLRRSYNEQFF	TGCAGTGCTAGCCTCCGGCGCTCCTACAATGAGCAGTTCTTC
TRBD2	TRBV10-3	TRBJ2-1	many	CAIRSSGRAGEQFF	TGTGCCATCCGATCTAGCGGGAGGGCCGGAGAGCAGTTCTTC
.	TRBV7-9	TRBJ2-1	.	CASSSTPREQFF	TGTGCCAGCAGCTCGACCCCCCGGGAGCAGTTCTTC
.	TRBV7-9	TRBJ2-1	.	CASSPTLNEQFF	TGTGCCAGCAGCCCCACTTTAAATGAGCAGTTCTTC
.	TRBV3-1	TRBJ2-5	few	CASSQLTTPSETQYF	TGTGCCAGCAGCCAACTTACGACACCCTCCGAGACCCAGTACTTC
TRBD2	TRBV12-3/TRBV12-4	TRBJ2-7	.	CASIKASGRADEQYF	TGTGCCAGCATTAAGGCGAGCGGGAGGGCCGACGAGCAGTACTTC
.	TRBV5-1	TRBJ1-3	.	CASSPGGVSGNTIYF	TGCGCCAGCAGCCCTGGAGGAGTCTCCGGAAACACCATATATTTT
.	TRBV4-3	TRBJ2-1	.	CASSLNWDNEQFF	TGCGCCAGCAGCCTCAACTGGGACAATGAGCAGTTCTTC
TRBD1	TRBV14	TRBJ1-1	few	CASSLGTGLTAFF	TGTGCCAGCAGCCTTGGGACAGGGCTGACGGCTTTCTTT
.	TRBV6-1	TRBJ1-5	few	CASRQGMNQPQHF	TGTGCCAGCAGGCAGGGGATGAATCAGCCCCAGCATTTT
.	TRBV6-6	TRBJ2-2	.	CASSYRDGGELFF	TGTGCCAGCAGTTACAGGGATGGCGGGGAGCTGTTTTTT
TRBD2	TRBV6-5	TRBJ2-3	few	CASSYSSGLAGNTDTQYF	TGTGCCAGCAGTTACTCATCCGGGCTAGCGGGGAACACAGATACGCAGTATTTT
TRBD2	TRBV11-2	TRBJ2-1	many	CASSHVVAGGDNEQFF	TGTGCCAGCAGCCATGTCGTAGCGGGAGGTGACAATGAGCAGTTCTTC
.	TRBV20-1	TRBJ2-1	few	CSAYPDSSYNEQFF	TGCAGTGCTTATCCTGACAGCTCCTACAATGAGCAGTTCTTC
.	TRBV7-9	TRBJ1-5	.	CASSSDGGYYQPQHF	TGTGCCAGCAGCTCCGACGGGGGTTACTATCAGCCCCAGCATTTT
TRBD2	TRBV11-3	TRBJ2-1	.	CASSPMGGNEQFF	TGTGCCAGCAGCCCCATGGGGGGGAATGAGCAGTTCTTC
.	TRBV5-6	TRBJ2-6	few	CASSGPLGANVLTF	TGTGCCAGCAGCGGCCCCCTCGGGGCCAACGTCCTGACTTTC
TRBD1	TRBV7-2	TRBJ2-5	.	CASSSQGAPQETQYF	TGTGCCAGCAGCTCCCAGGGGGCTCCACAAGAGACCCAGTACTTC
.	TRBV5-1	TRBJ2-2	.	CASSVGHANTGELFF	TGCGCCAGCAGCGTGGGACACGCTAACACCGGGGAGCTGTTTTTT
TRBD2	TRBV5-1	TRBJ2-5	.	CASSEGLAGGRETQYF	TGCGCCAGCAGCGAAGGACTAGCGGGGGGACGGGAGACCCAGTACTTC
.	TRBV6-2/TRBV6-3	TRBJ1-1	.	CASSLATGLNTEAFF	TGTGCCAGCAGTTTAGCTACAGGGCTGAACACTGAAGCTTTCTTT
TRBD2	TRBV20-1	TRBJ2-3	many	CSARDPRLAGDEDTQYF	TGCAGTGCTAGAGATCCCAGACTAGCGGGAGATGAAGATACGCAGTATTTT
.	TRBV20-1	TRBJ2-4	few	CSARDAGVGENIQYF	TGCAGTGCTAGAGATGCAGGGGTGGGAGAAAACATTCAGTACTTC
.	TRBV6-2/TRBV6-3	TRBJ2-2	.	CASRTGAGELFF	TGTGCCAGTCGAACGGGGGCCGGGGAGCTGTTTTTT